One sample yielded the 8 T cell receptor beta chains listed below, sequenced in a study of blood T cell repertoires in COVID-19 (dated by TCRdb to 2018 to 2021). Library prep was done by the immunoSEQ multiplex PCR assay. TCRdb took over this immuneACCESS table, retaining in-frame rearrangements with V and J assigned. Such tables are incomplete; in checked studies, under half of the missing clones stem from an unresolved V gene, and the remainder is unexplained. In all, the sample holds about 320,000 clones, and around 90% of those were seen once. The top ten hold 2% to 3% of the sample. Sequencing was performed on PBMCs or T cells enriched from blood (not recorded which). The receptor set was obtained from a man between 60 and 75 years old who had recovered from COVID-19.

The rearrangement links TRBV6-5 to TRBJ1-4, with 7 bases fitting TRBD1. The CDR3 length is 15 residues. Germline V gives CDR1 MNHEY, CDR2 SVGAGI. The V gene end was trimmed by 8 bases and the J gene end by 1 base; junction bases not matched to a gene: 7. The chain's CDR3 is CASRLGDRTNEKLFF. CDR3 sequence (DNA): TGTGCCAGCCGCTTGGGGGACAGAACTAATGAAAAACTGTTTTTT.

The chain uses TRBV5-4 and TRBJ1-2, with D possibly TRBD1 on 5 matching bases. Germline values: CDR1 SGHNT, CDR2 YYREEE (reference sequence). Trimming took 3 bases from V and 6 from J, leaving 15 bases between them. The CDR3 is 14 amino acids. CDR3 residues: CASSSRFSTDGYTF. CDR3 nucleotides: TGTGCCAGCAGCTCCCGATTCTCGACAGATGGCTACACCTTC.

V usage is TRBV24-1 and J usage is TRBJ1-1; the D is unclear. The CDR3 sequence is 13 residues long. Germline V CDR1 and CDR2: KGHDR, SFDVKD. Deletions cut 4 bases from V and 6 bases from J, with 11 bases between. Here the CDR3 DNA reads TGTGCCACCAGTGACCCCATGGGAGCTGAAGCTTTCTTT. Its translation: CATSDPMGAEAFF.

This clone was found once. The chain combines TRBV29-1 with TRBJ1-1; D gene ambiguous. Trimming removed 4 bases from V and 0 bases from J, with 12 bases in between. Germline CDR1 reads SQVTM; CDR2 reads ANQGSEA. The CDR3 has 14 residues. As DNA, the CDR3 is TGCAGCGTTGTAAACGGACTCATGAACACTGAAGCTTTCTTT. Translated: CSVVNGLMNTEAFF.

The chain is built from TRBV3-1 (or the pseudogene TRBV3-2) and TRBJ1-1; D gene uncertain. The CDR3 totals 14 residues. Trimming pared 2 bases from V and 1 base from J, leaving 8 bases between. Germline assignment: CDR1 LGHDT and CDR2 YNNKEL (reference sequence). DNA for the CDR3: TGTGCCAGCAGCCAAACGGGGTCGAACACTGAAGCTTTCTTT. Amino acids: CASSQTGSNTEAFF.

The V call is TRBV18, the J call TRBJ2-1; a weak D match, TRBD2 (5 bases). Trimming shortened V by 3 bases and J by 4 bases, and 13 bases separated the two germline ends. From germline, CDR1 is KGHSH and CDR2 LQKENI. The CDR3 totals 15 residues. Written as DNA, the CDR3 is TGTGCCAGCTCACCCGGCCTAGCACAATACAATGAGCAGTTCTTC. It encodes CASSPGLAQYNEQFF. Together with reference TRBV18 and TRBJ2-1, the CDR3 gives the full variable domain: NAGVMQNPRHLVRRRGQEARLRCSPMKGHSHVYWYRQLPEEGLKFMVYLQKENIIDESGMPKERFSAEFPKEGPSILRIQQVVRGDSAAYFCASSPGLAQYNEQFFGPGTRLTVL.

J is TRBJ2-7 and V is TRBV9; TRBD2 matches 9 bases. With V trimmed by 3 bases and J by 4 bases, 8 bases remained unmatched. CDR1 is SGDLS, CDR2 YYNGEE, per germline. The CDR3 covers 15 residues. In DNA form, the CDR3 reads TGTGCCAGCAGCGCGAGTTCTAGCGGGGCTTACGAGCAGTACTTC. Its protein product is CASSASSSGAYEQYF.

The CDR3 sequence is CASSDGRGRWDEQFF. For the CDR3, the DNA is TGCGCCAGCAGTGATGGCCGCGGGAGATGGGATGAGCAGTTCTTC. The chain employs TRBV10-1 and TRBJ2-1; 7 bases are a match to TRBD2. From germline, CDR1 is WNHNN and CDR2 SYGVQD (reference sequence). The CDR3 consists of 15 residues. The junction had 10 bases not matched to a gene; V was cut back by 3 bases and J by 8 bases.